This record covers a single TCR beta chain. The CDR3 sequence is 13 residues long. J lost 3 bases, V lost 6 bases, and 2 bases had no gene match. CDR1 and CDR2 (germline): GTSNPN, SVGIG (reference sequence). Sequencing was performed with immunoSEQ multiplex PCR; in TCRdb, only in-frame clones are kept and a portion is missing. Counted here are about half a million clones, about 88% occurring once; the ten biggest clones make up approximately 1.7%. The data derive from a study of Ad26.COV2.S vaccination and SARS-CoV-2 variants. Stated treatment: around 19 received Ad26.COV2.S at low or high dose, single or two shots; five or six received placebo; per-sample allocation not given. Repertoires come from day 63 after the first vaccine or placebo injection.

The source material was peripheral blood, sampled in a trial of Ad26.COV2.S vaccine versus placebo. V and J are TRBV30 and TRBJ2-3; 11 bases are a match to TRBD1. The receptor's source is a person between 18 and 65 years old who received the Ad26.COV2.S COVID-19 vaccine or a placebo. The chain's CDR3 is CACRDRGTDTQYF. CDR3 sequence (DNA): TGTGCCTGCCGGGACAGGGGGACAGATACGCAGTATTTT. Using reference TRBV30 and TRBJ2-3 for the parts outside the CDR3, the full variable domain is SQTIHQWPATLVQPVGSPLSLECTVEGTSNPNLYWYRQAAGRGLQLLFYSVGIGQISSEVPQNLSASRPQDRQFILSSKKLLLSDSGFYLCACRDRGTDTQYFGPGTRLTVL.